This entry is about one T cell receptor (beta chain). Repertoires were generated with immunoSEQ multiplex PCR, while TCRdb's copy carries only in-frame clones and drops some. The data hold fewer than 100,000 clones, with approximately 84% observed a single time. The data derive from a study of T cell responses to AZD1222 COVID-19 vaccine. Trimming took 5 bases from V and 0 from J; bases not matched to a gene: 6. CDR1 and CDR2 (germline): MNHEY, SMNVEV (reference sequence). The CDR3 runs 18 residues. Sequences were derived from peripheral blood, sampled 28 days after the second AZD1222 dose. This clonotype originated in an adult who received the AZD1222 COVID-19 vaccine. V usage is TRBV27 and J usage is TRBJ2-4; 14 nucleotides line up with TRBD2. The CDR3 loop is CASSTTSGGVVAKNIQYF. The CDR3 DNA sequence: TGTGCCAGCAGTACGACTAGCGGGGGGGTGGTAGCCAAAAACATTCAGTACTTC.